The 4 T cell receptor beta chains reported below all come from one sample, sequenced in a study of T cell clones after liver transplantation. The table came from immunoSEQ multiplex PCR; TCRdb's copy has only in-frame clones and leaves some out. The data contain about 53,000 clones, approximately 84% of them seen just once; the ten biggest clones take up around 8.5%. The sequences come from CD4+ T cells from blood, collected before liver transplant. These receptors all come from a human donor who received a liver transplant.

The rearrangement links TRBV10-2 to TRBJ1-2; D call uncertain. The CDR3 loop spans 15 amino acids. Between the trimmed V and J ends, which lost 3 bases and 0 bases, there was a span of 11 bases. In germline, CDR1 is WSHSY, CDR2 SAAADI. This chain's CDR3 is CASSDPTPSNYGYTF. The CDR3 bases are TGCGCCAGCAGTGACCCTACACCGTCTAACTATGGCTACACCTTC.

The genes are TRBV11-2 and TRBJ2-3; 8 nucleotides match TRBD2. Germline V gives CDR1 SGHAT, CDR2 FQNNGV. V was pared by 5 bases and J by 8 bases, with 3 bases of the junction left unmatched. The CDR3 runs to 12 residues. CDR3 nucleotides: TGTGCCAGCAGCGCACGGGAGGGTACGCAGTATTTT. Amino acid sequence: CASSAREGTQYF.

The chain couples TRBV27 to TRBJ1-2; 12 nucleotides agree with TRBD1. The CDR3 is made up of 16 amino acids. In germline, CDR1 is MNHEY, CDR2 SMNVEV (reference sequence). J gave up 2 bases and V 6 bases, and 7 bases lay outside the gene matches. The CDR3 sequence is CASSIAGTGGNYGYTF. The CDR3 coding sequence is TGTGCCAGCAGCATAGCCGGGACAGGGGGCAACTATGGCTACACCTTC.

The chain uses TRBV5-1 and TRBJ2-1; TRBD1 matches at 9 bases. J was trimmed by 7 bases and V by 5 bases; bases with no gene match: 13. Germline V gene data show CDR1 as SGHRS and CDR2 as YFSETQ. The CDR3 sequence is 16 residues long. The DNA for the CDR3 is TGCGCCAGCAGGGTCGAGCCGGGACAGGGCGTAAATGAGCAGTTCTTC. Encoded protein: CASRVEPGQGVNEQFF.